This TCR beta chain originates from a study of CD8 T cells in ankylosing spondylitis. TCRdb called the 5' RACE reads again in MiXCR, with one record for every CDR3 protein. The top ten clones hold 8.5% to 10% of a sample with roughly 90,000 distinct CDR3 sequences, roughly 8.3% of them seen once. The length of the CDR3 is 17 residues. Trimming took 8 bases from V and 1 from J, leaving 22 bases between them. From germline, CDR1 is ENHRY and CDR2 SYGVKD. There are many counts of this clonotype. The sequenced material came from blood, either unsorted or a sorted T cell fraction (not recorded which). The origin of this receptor is a male donor with ankylosing spondylitis or in good health (not recorded which). The V gene is TRBV10-3, the J gene TRBJ2-3, with D perhaps TRBD1 (5 bases). CDR3 DNA: TGTGCCATCTCATTTGGGGCACGATTTCTCGGCACAGATACGCAGTATTTT. It translates to CAISFGARFLGTDTQYF.